Sequencing of this T cell receptor beta chain was carried out in a study of blood T cells in healthy people across ages. Study-wide results and caveats: Across the age range, TCR beta diversity per million T cells fell in a roughly linear way.

J gave up 10 bases and V 4 bases, and 14 bases lay outside the gene matches. The CDR3 consists of 16 residues. Per the germline V gene, CDR1 is SGHKS and CDR2 is YYEKEE (reference sequence). As for this clonotype: Its cognate antigen is unknown.

Primers used in a second PCR of roughly 6 to 12 cycles were a sample-barcoded 5' primer and a J-beta primer mix. Using its own MiXCR run on the 5' RACE reads, TCRdb lists one record per CDR3 protein. The data show fewer than 950,000 distinct CDR3 sequences, under 40% seen once. This chain uses TRBV5-5 with TRBJ1-4; 9 positions match TRBD1. The sequence was obtained from a man aged 18 to 35 in good health. The sequencing sample was made of blood. CDR3 loop: CASSAPPGQGVGKLFF. CDR3 coding DNA: TGTGCCAGCAGCGCACCACCGGGACAGGGAGTCGGAAAACTGTTTTTT.